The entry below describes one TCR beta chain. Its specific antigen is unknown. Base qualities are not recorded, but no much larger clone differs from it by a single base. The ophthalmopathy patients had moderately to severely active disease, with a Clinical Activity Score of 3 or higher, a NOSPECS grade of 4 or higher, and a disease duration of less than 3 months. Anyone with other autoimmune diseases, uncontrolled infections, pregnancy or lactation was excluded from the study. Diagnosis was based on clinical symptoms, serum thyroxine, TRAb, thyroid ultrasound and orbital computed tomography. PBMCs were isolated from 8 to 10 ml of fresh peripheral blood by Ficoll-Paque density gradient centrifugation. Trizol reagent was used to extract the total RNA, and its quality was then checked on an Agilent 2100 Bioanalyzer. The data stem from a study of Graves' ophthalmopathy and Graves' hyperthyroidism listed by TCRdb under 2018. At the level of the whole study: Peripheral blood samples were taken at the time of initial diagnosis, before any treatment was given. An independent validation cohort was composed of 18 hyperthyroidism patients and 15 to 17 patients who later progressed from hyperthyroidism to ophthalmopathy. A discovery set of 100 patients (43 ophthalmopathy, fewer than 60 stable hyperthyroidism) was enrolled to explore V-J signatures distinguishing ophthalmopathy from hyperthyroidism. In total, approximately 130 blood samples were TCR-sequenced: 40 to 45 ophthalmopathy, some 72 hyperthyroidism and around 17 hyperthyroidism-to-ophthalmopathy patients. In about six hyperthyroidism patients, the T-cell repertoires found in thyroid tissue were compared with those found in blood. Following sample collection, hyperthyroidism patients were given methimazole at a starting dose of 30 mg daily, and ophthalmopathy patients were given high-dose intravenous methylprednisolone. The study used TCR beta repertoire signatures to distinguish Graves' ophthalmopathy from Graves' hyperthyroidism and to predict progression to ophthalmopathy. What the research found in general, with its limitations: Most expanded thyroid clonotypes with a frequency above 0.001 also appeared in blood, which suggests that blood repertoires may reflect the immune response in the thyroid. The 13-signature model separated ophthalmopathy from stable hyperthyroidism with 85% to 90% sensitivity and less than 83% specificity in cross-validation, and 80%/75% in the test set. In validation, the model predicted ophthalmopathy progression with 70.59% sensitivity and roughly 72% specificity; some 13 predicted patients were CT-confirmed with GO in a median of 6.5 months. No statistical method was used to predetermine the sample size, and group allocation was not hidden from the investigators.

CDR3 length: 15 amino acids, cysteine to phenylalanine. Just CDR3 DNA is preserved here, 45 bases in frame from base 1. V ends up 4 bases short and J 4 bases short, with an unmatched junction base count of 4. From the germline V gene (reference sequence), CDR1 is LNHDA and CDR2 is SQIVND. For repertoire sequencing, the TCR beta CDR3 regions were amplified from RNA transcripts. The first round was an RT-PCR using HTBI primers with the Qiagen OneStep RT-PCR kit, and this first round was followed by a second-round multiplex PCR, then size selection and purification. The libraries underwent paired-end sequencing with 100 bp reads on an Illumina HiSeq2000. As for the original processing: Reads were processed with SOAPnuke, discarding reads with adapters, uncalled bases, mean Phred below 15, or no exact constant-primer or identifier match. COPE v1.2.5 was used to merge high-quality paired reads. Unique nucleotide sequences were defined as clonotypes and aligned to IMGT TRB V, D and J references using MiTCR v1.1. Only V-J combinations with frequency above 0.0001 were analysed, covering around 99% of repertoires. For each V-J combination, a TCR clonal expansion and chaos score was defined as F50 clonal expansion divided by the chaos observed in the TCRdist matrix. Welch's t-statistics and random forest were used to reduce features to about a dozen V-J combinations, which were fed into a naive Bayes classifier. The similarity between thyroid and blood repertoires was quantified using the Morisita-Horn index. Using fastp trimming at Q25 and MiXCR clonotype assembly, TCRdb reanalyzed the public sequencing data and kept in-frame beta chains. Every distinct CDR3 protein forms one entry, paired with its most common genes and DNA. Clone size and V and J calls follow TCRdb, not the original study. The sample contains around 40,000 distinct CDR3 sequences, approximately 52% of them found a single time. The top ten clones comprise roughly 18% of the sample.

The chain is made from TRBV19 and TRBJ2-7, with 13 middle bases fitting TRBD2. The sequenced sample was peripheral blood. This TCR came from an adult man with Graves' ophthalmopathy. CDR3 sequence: CASSTRLAGGYEQYF. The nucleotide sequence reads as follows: TGTGCCAGTAGTACCAGACTAGCGGGAGGTTACGAGCAGTACTTC.